This T cell receptor (beta chain) was captured in a study of PD-1 and CTLA-4 blockade in melanoma. This CDR3 has 16 amino acids. Germline V gene data show CDR1 as MNHEY and CDR2 as SMNVEV (reference sequence). Trimming took off 5 bases at V and 6 bases at J, with 19 bases between the two ends. Measured with immunoSEQ multiplex PCR; TCRdb has only the in-frame clones, and not every one. The sample holds tens of thousands of clones, approximately 90% seen once. The chain recombines TRBV27 with TRBJ2-2, with unresolved D. The clonotype was recovered from a human donor with melanoma. The input for sequencing was CD8+ T cells from peripheral blood, taken from a patient given anti-PD-1 treatment. CDR3 loop: CASSGNSWIGAGELFF. In DNA form, the CDR3 reads TGTGCCAGCAGTGGAAATAGTTGGATTGGGGCCGGGGAGCTGTTTTTT.